A single sample gave rise to the 25 T cell receptor beta chains below, sequenced in a study of T cells in Graves' hyperthyroidism and ophthalmopathy (dated by TCRdb to about 2019). Libraries were built with multiplex PCR. The run used an Illumina HiSeq 2000. Amplification of TCR beta CDR3 regions was carried out from RNA transcripts. The TCR CDR3 was subjected to a first round of RT-PCR using the HTBI primer set and the Qiagen OneStep RT-PCR kit. TCRdb reanalyzed the raw reads on its own, using fastp at Q25 for trimming and MiXCR for clone calling, and kept in-frame beta chains. A single entry per CDR3 protein holds the most common genes and DNA from its merged rows. A total of some 550,000 distinct CDR3 sequences appear in this sample, approximately 15% of them only once. The leading ten clones occupy roughly 3.5% of the sample. The sample was blood. These receptors originate from a woman aged 40 to 50 with Graves' ophthalmopathy.

Ten or more counts support this clonotype. V and J are TRBV28 and TRBJ2-5; D not certain. Trimming left V 6 bases short and J 1 base short, with 12 bases between. Germline lookup yields CDR1 MDHEN and CDR2 SYDVKM. The CDR3 totals 14 residues. For the CDR3, the DNA is TGTGCCAGCAGCTACGACCTGACCCAAGAGACCCAGTACTTC. Protein sequence: CASSYDLTQETQYF.

In its sample, this clonotype was seen many times. The chain recombines TRBV12-3 or TRBV12-4 with TRBJ2-3; D possibly corresponds to TRBD2 (6 bases). Between the trimmed V and J ends, which lost 6 bases and 6 bases, there was a span of 16 bases. This CDR3 has 14 residues. CDR3 DNA sequence: TGTGCCAGCAGCATACTGGGGGGTTCGGATACGCAGTATTTT. It codes for CASSILGGSDTQYF.

The J gene is TRBJ2-1, the V gene TRBV24-1, with D hard to call. The CDR3 is 14 amino acids. V shed 2 bases and J shed 6 bases, with 10 bases lying between them. Germline lookup yields CDR1 KGHDR and CDR2 SFDVKD. CDR3: CATSDSNWVNEQFF. CDR3 bases: TGTGCCACCAGTGATTCGAACTGGGTCAATGAGCAGTTCTTC.

CDR3 DNA: TGTGCCACCAGCAGAGACGACAGTAGTCAGCCCCAGCATTTT. This translates into CATSRDDSSQPQHF. The chain has TRBV15 and TRBJ1-5, with D maybe TRBD1 (5 bases). With 0 bases removed from V and 6 bases from J, the gap between germline ends came to 9 bases. Germline assignment: CDR1 LNHNV and CDR2 YYDKDF (reference sequence). The CDR3 sequence is 14 residues long.

Worth noting for this clonotype: This may arise from a read error, as a much more abundant clone is one base away. V usage is TRBV18 and J usage is TRBJ2-2, with D perhaps matching TRBD2 (6 bases). CDR1 KGHSH and CDR2 LQKENI come from the germline V gene. The CDR3 length is 14 residues. CDR3 protein: CASPPPGETGELFF. The CDR3 DNA follows: TGTGCCAGCCCACCACCGGGAGAAACCGGGGAGCTGTTTTTT. Supplemented by reference TRBV18 and TRBJ2-2, the full variable domain reads NAGVMQNPRHLVRRRGQEARLRCSPMKGHSHVYWYRQLPEEGLKFMVYLQKENIIDESGMPKERFSAEFPKEGPSILRIQQVVRGDSAAYFCASPPPGETGELFFGEGSRLTVL.

This clonotype was seen only a few times. The J gene is TRBJ2-5, the V gene TRBV29-1; D uncertain. Between the trimmed V and J ends, which lost 7 bases and 5 bases, there was a span of 17 bases. This CDR3 contains 13 residues. Germline CDR1 and CDR2: SQVTM and ANQGSEA. CDR3 in amino acids: CSARSPSGETQYF. CDR3 nucleotides: TGCAGCGCCAGGTCCCCCAGTGGGGAGACCCAGTACTTC.

This clonotype has a count of ten or more. V gene TRBV3-1 combines with J gene TRBJ2-2; D call uncertain. The length of the CDR3 is 14 residues. Germline V gene sequence: CDR1 LGHDT, CDR2 YNNKEL (reference sequence). Trimming left V 4 bases short and J 5 bases short, with 11 bases between. Here the CDR3 reads CASSLTRQTGELFF. CDR3 bases: TGTGCCAGCAGCCTAACGAGGCAGACCGGGGAGCTGTTTTTT.

This clonotype occurred many times. The chain combines TRBV24-1 with TRBJ2-2; D might be TRBD1 (5 bases). Germline V gene data show CDR1 as KGHDR and CDR2 as SFDVKD. The CDR3 is 14 residues long. The germline V and J ends were trimmed by 3 bases and 6 bases, with 10 bases remaining between them. The CDR3 DNA reads TGTGCCACCAGTGATCCGACAGTTCCCGGGGAGCTGTTTTTT. This encodes CATSDPTVPGELFF.

This clonotype has ten or more counts. The rearrangement links TRBV2 to TRBJ2-7; 7 bases fit TRBD1. The CDR3 length is 13 residues. Unmatched junction bases numbered 10, after V lost 5 bases and J lost 9 bases. Germline assignment: CDR1 SNHLY and CDR2 FYNNEI. The CDR3 loop is CASSRTGRSGQYF. CDR3 bases: TGTGCCAGCAGTCGGACAGGCAGGAGCGGGCAGTACTTC. Looking up the rest from reference TRBV2 and TRBJ2-7 gives the full variable domain: EPEVTQTPSHQVTQMGQEVILRCVPISNHLYFYWYRQILGQKVEFLVSFYNNEISEKSEIFDDQFSVERPDGSNFTLKIRSTKLEDSAMYFCASSRTGRSGQYFGPGTRLTVT.

For this clonotype: At one of its ends the junction is not consistent with the germline gene, which may arise from a read error. This chain uses TRBV5-1 with TRBJ2-1; D is unclear. This CDR3 spans 12 amino acids. Germline V gives CDR1 SGHRS, CDR2 YFSETQ. CDR3 amino acids: CASSFKGNEQSF. The CDR3 DNA is TGCGCCAGCAGCTTCAAAGGGAATGAGCAGTCCTTC. Full variable domain (outside the CDR3, taken from reference TRBV5-1 and TRBJ2-1): KAGVTQTPRYLIKTRGQQVTLSCSPISGHRSVSWYQQTPGQGLQFLFEYFSETQRNKGNFPGRFSGRQFSNSRSEMNVSTLELGDSALYLCASSFKGNEQSFGPGTRLTVL.

In this sample, this clonotype turned up many times. This rearrangement joins TRBV29-1 to TRBJ1-2; D is unresolved. Germline-derived CDR1 and CDR2 are SQVTM and ANQGSEA. Trimming left V 6 bases short and J 6 bases short, with 11 bases between. The CDR3 covers 11 residues. For the CDR3, the DNA is TGCAGCGTGGTCAACGGCGATGGCTACACCTTC. The encoded protein is CSVVNGDGYTF.

The genes are TRBV4-1 and TRBJ1-2; D might be TRBD1 (5 bases). The CDR3 is made up of 15 amino acids. V gave up 0 bases and J gave up 4 bases, with 12 bases separating them. The germline CDR1 and CDR2 sequences are MGHRA and YSYEKL. The CDR3 DNA sequence: TGCGCCAGCAGCCAAGATCTCCGGGACTCCTATGGCTACACCTTC. This translates into CASSQDLRDSYGYTF.

This clonotype was picked up a small number of times. The V call is TRBV7-6, the J call TRBJ2-3; the D is unclear. V lost 7 bases, J lost 5 bases, and 13 bases lay in between. Germline V gene data show CDR1 as SGHVS and CDR2 as FNYEAQ. The CDR3 length is 13 residues. CDR3 protein: CASNPLAEDTQYF. CDR3 nucleotide sequence: TGTGCCAGCAACCCTCTCGCGGAAGATACGCAGTATTTT.

In its sample, this clonotype was seen many times. The genes are TRBV27 and TRBJ2-7; the D gene is possibly TRBD1 (7 bases). This CDR3 is 16 amino acids long. Germline assignment: CDR1 MNHEY and CDR2 SMNVEV (reference sequence). Trimming cost V 3 bases and J 5 bases, with 20 bases left between them. The CDR3 nucleotides are TGTGCCAGCAGTTTTGAACAGGGGAGGTGTAAGGACGAGCAGTACTTC. This translates into CASSFEQGRCKDEQYF.

This clonotype was observed many times. This sequence joins TRBV30 and TRBJ2-2, with D perhaps matching TRBD1 (6 bases). This CDR3 has 13 residues. Germline CDR1 is GTSNPN and CDR2 is SVGIG (reference sequence). Deletions cut 4 bases from V and 6 bases from J, with 12 bases between. CDR3 protein: CAWTKQGAGELFF. DNA of the CDR3: TGTGCCTGGACCAAACAGGGCGCCGGGGAGCTGTTTTTT.

The V and J genes are TRBV19 and TRBJ2-2; 10 nucleotides line up with TRBD2. V shed 5 bases and J 0 bases; nucleotides not matched to a gene: 3. The CDR3 has 16 amino acids. Germline V lookup: CDR1 LNHDA, CDR2 SQIVND (reference sequence). CDR3 amino acids: CASSASGGANTGELFF. The CDR3 DNA reads as TGTGCCAGTAGTGCGAGCGGGGGGGCGAACACCGGGGAGCTGTTTTTT.

This clonotype was counted ten times or more. The chain recombines TRBV20-1 with TRBJ2-1; D unclear. This CDR3 spans 13 amino acids. The germline V gene encodes CDR1 DFQATT and CDR2 SNEGSKA (reference sequence). V lost 6 bases, J lost 3 bases, and 12 bases lay in between. This CDR3 is CSARRWGYNEQFF. The CDR3 coding sequence is TGCAGTGCCCGCCGGTGGGGCTACAATGAGCAGTTCTTC.

The chain is built from TRBV24-1 and TRBJ2-1; TRBD2 matches at 9 bases. In germline, CDR1 is KGHDR, CDR2 SFDVKD. Unmatched junction bases numbered 4, after V lost 1 base and J lost 4 bases. The length of the CDR3 is 16 residues. The CDR3 nucleotides are TGTGCCACCAGTGATTTTCTGGCGGGAGGGTACAATGAGCAGTTCTTC. Translating gives CATSDFLAGGYNEQFF.

This clonotype occurred a few times. J is TRBJ1-1 and V is TRBV4-1; D is uncertain. V lost 1 base and J 4 bases, leaving 13 bases between the germline ends. This CDR3 spans 15 amino acids. Germline V gene data show CDR1 as MGHRA and CDR2 as YSYEKL. CDR3 DNA sequence: TGCGCCAGCAGCCAAGGTTGGACCCCTAGCACTGAAGCTTTCTTT. This codes for CASSQGWTPSTEAFF.

Concerning this clonotype: Relative to the germline gene, one junction end is altered; a read error may explain this. The gene calls are TRBV19 and TRBJ2-3; 7 bases match TRBD1. CDR3 length: 15 residues. Germline CDR1 reads LNHDA; CDR2 reads SQIVND (reference sequence). CDR3: CASSPRDRSTDTRYF. The CDR3 DNA reads TGTGCCAGTAGTCCAAGGGACAGATCCACAGATACGCGGTATTTT. The full variable domain, with the rest looked up from reference TRBV19 and TRBJ2-3, is DGGITQSPKYLFRKEGQNVTLSCEQNLNHDAMYWYRQDPGQGLRLIYYSQIVNDFQKGDIAEGYSVSREKKESFPLTVTSAQKNPTAFYLCASSPRDRSTDTRYFGPGTRLTVL.

This clonotype was picked up many times. The chain carries TRBV20-1 and TRBJ2-7; 8 positions match TRBD2. V shed 3 bases, J shed 3 bases, and the junction held 4 bases outside the gene matches. The CDR3 is 13 amino acids. The V gene's germline CDR1 is DFQATT and CDR2 SNEGSKA (reference sequence). CDR3 sequence: CSARGREDYEQYF. The CDR3 DNA is TGCAGTGCTAGGGGGCGGGAGGACTACGAGCAGTACTTC.

This clonotype was observed once. This chain links TRBV19 with TRBJ2-1; tentatively, D is TRBD1 or TRBD2 (5 bases each). The CDR3 has 12 amino acids. The V gene lost 0 bases and the J gene lost 9 bases, with 6 bases spanning the gap. Looked up from germline, CDR1 is LNHDA and CDR2 is SQIVND (reference sequence). This chain's CDR3 is CASSIEGVEQFF. The CDR3 DNA reads TGTGCCAGTAGTATAGAGGGGGTTGAGCAGTTCTTC.

This clonotype was observed many times. The rearrangement joins TRBV28 to TRBJ2-2; either TRBD1 or TRBD2 may fit D (5 bases each). This CDR3 is 15 amino acids long. The V gene's germline CDR1 is MDHEN and CDR2 SYDVKM. The V end lost 6 bases, the J end lost 2 bases, and 13 bases lay between the germline ends. CDR3 nucleotide sequence: TGTGCCAGCAGGGCAGGGCGGGCTAACACCGGGGAGCTGTTTTTT. Translating gives CASRAGRANTGELFF. The full variable domain, its missing parts supplied by reference TRBV28 and TRBJ2-2, is DVKVTQSSRYLVKRTGEKVFLECVQDMDHENMFWYRQDPGLGLRLIYFSYDVKMKEKGDIPEGYSVSREKKERFSLILESASTNQTSMYLCASRAGRANTGELFFGEGSRLTVL.

Many counts were recorded for this clonotype. The chain combines TRBV7-2 with TRBJ1-1, with D perhaps TRBD1 (6 bases). There are 15 residues in the CDR3. Germline V gene data show CDR1 as SGHTA and CDR2 as FQGNSA. The germline V and J ends were trimmed by 1 base and 9 bases, with 18 bases remaining between them. The CDR3 DNA is TGTGCCAGCAGCTTAGTCTGGGGACAAAGATATAAAGCTTTCTTT. This gives the protein CASSLVWGQRYKAFF.

This clonotype has a handful of counts. V usage is TRBV7-9 and J usage is TRBJ1-4; TRBD1 is a possible D gene (5 bases). The CDR3 sequence is 16 residues long. The germline CDR1 and CDR2 sequences are SEHNR and FQNEAQ (reference sequence). Trimming pared 1 base from V and 0 bases from J, leaving 9 bases between. The CDR3 coding sequence is TGTGCCAGCAGCTTAGGTCGGGGCTCAACTAATGAAAAACTGTTTTTT. It yields the protein CASSLGRGSTNEKLFF.